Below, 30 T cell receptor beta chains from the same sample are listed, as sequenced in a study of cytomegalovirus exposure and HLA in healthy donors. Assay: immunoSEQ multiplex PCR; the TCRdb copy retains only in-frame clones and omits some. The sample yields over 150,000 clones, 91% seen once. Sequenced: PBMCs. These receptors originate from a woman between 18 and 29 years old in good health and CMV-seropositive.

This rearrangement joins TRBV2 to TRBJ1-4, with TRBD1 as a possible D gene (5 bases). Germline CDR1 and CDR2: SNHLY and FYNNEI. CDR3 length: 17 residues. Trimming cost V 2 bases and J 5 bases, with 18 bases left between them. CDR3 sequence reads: CASSELGRVSPNEKLFF. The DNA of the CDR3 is TGTGCCAGCAGTGAATTGGGCAGGGTAAGCCCCAATGAAAAACTGTTTTTT.

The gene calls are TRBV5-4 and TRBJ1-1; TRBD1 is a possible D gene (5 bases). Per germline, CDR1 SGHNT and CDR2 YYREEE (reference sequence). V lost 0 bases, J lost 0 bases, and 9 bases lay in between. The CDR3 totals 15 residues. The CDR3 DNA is TGTGCCAGCAGCTTGGGGAGGGGAATGAACACTGAAGCTTTCTTT. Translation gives CASSLGRGMNTEAFF.

The CDR3 protein is CAWGGVAEGGYTF. DNA of the CDR3: TGTGCCTGGGGCGGGGTCGCCGAGGGAGGCTACACCTTC. The rearrangement uses TRBV30 and TRBJ1-2, with unresolved D. Germline V lookup: CDR1 GTSNPN, CDR2 SVGIG (reference sequence). Trimming removed 5 bases at V and 8 bases at J, with 18 bases between. CDR3 size: 13 residues.

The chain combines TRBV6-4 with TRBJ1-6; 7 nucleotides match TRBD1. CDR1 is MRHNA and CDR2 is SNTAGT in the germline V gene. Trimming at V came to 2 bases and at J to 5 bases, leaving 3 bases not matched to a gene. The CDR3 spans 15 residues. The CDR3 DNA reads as TGTGCCAGCAGTGACGGGACAGCAAATAATTCACCCCTCCACTTT. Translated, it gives CASSDGTANNSPLHF.

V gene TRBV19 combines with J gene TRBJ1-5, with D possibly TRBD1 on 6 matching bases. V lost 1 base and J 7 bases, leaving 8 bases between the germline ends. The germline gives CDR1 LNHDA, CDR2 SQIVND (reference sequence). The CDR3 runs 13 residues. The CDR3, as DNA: TGTGCCAGTAGTATAGGCCAGGGGCAGCCCCAGCATTTT. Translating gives CASSIGQGQPQHF. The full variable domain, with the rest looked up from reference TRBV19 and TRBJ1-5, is DGGITQSPKYLFRKEGQNVTLSCEQNLNHDAMYWYRQDPGQGLRLIYYSQIVNDFQKGDIAEGYSVSREKKESFPLTVTSAQKNPTAFYLCASSIGQGQPQHFGDGTRLSIL.

The CDR3 protein is CASSTGLSGDTQYF. The DNA for the CDR3 is TGTGCCAGCAGCACTGGACTCTCTGGAGATACGCAGTATTTT. V usage is TRBV13 and J usage is TRBJ2-3; tentatively, D is TRBD2 (5 bases). The germline V gene has CDR1 PRHDT and CDR2 FYEKMQ (reference sequence). This CDR3 comprises 14 residues. Trimming took off 5 bases at V and 5 bases at J, with 14 bases between the two ends.

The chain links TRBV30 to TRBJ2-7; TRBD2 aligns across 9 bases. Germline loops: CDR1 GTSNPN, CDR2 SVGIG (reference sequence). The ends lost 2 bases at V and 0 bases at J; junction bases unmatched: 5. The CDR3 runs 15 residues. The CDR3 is CAWSPGLAGSYEQYF. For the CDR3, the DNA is TGTGCCTGGAGTCCGGGACTAGCCGGCTCCTACGAGCAGTACTTC.

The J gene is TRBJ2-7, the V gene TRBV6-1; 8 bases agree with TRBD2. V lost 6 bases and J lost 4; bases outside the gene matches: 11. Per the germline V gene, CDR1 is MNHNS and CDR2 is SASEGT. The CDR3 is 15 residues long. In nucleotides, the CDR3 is TGTGCCAGCAGGGCCCGGGGGGGCGACCAGTACGAGCAGTACTTC. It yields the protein CASRARGGDQYEQYF.

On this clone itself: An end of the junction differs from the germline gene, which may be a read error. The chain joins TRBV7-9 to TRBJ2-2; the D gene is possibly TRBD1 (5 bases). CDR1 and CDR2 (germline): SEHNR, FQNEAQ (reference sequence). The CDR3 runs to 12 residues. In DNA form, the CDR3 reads TGTGCCGGCAGGACATTAGCCGGGGAGCTGTTTTTT. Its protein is CAGRTLAGELFF.

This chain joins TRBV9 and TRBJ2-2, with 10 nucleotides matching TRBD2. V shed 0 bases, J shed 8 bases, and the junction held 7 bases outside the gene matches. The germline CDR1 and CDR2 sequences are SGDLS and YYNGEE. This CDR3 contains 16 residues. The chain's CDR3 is CASSVVPSGGTGELFF. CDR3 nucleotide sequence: TGTGCCAGCAGCGTAGTTCCTAGCGGGGGAACAGGGGAGCTGTTTTTT.

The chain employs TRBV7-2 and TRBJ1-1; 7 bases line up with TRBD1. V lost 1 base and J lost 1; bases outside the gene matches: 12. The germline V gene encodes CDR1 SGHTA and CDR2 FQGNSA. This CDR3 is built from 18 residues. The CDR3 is CASSLGLTGPDRNTEAFF. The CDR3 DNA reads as TGTGCCAGCAGCTTAGGATTGACAGGGCCCGATCGGAACACTGAAGCTTTCTTT.

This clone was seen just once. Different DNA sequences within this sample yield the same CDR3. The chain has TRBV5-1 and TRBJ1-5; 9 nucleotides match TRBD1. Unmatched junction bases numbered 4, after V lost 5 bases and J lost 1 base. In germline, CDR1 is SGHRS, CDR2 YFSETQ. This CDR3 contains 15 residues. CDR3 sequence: CASSLGTGSNQPQHF. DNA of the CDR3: TGCGCCAGCAGTCTGGGGACAGGGAGCAATCAGCCCCAGCATTTT.

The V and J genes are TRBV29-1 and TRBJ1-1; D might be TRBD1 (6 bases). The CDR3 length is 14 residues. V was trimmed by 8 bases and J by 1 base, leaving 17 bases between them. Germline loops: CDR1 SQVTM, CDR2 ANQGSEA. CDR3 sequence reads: CSISWGGQNTEAFF. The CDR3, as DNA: TGCAGCATTTCGTGGGGGGGACAGAACACTGAAGCTTTCTTT.

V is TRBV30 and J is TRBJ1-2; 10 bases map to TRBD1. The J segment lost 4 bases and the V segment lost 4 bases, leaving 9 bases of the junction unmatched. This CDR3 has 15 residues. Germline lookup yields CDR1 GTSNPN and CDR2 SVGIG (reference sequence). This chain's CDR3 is CAWTTGGRLGYGYTF. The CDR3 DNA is TGTGCCTGGACGACAGGGGGCCGTTTGGGCTATGGCTACACCTTC.

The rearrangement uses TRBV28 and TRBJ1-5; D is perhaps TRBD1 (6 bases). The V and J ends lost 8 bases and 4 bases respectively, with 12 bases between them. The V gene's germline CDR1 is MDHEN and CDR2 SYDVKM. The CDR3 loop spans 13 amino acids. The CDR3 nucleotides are TGTGCCAGCCGGGAACAGGGAAATCAGCCCCAGCATTTT. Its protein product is CASREQGNQPQHF.

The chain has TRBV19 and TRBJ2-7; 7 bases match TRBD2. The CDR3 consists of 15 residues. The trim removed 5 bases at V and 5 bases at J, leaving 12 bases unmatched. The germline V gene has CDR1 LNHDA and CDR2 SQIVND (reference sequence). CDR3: CASSPVSSGVNEQYF. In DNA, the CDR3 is TGTGCCAGTAGTCCCGTCTCTAGCGGAGTGAACGAGCAGTACTTC.

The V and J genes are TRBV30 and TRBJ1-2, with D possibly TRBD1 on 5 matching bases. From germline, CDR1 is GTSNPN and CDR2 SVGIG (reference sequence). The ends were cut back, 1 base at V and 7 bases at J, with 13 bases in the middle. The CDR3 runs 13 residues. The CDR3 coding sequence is TGTGCCTGGAGTGCCACCGGGAGGGGTGGCTACACCTTC. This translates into CAWSATGRGGYTF.

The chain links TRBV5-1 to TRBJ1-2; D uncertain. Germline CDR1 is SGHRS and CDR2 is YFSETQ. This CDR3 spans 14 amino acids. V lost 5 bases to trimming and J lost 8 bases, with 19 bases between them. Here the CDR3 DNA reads TGCGCCAGCAGACCGACCCGGCAGGCTATCGGCTACACCTTC. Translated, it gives CASRPTRQAIGYTF.

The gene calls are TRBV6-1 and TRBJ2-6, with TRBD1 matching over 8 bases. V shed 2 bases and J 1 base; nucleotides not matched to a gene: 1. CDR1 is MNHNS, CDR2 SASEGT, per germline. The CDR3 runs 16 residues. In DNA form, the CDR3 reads TGTGCCAGCAGTGAAACAGGGGGGTCTGGGGCCAACGTCCTGACTTTC. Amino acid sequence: CASSETGGSGANVLTF.

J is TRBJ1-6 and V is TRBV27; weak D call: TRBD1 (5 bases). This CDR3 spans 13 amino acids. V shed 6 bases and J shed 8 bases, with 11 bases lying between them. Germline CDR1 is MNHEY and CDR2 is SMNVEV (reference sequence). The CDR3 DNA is TGTGCCAGCAGCCTAGGAGGGGATTCACCCCTCCACTTT. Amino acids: CASSLGGDSPLHF.

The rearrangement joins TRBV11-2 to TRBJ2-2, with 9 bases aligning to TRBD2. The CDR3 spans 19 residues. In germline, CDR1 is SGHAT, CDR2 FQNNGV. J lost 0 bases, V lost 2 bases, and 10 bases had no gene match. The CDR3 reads CASSLYPHGGRANTGELFF. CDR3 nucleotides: TGTGCCAGCAGCTTATACCCCCATGGCGGGAGGGCGAACACCGGGGAGCTGTTTTTT.

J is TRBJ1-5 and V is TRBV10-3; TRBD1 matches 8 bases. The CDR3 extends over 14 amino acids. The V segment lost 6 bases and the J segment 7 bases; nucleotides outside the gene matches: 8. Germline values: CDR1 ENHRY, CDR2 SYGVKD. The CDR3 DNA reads TGTGCCATCAGCCCGACAGGGGCCGGACAGCCCCAGCATTTT. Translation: CAISPTGAGQPQHF.

As DNA, the CDR3 is TGTGCCAGCAGTGAATCAGGGTGGGCTGAAGCTTTCTTT. Its translation: CASSESGWAEAFF. The V and J genes are TRBV6-1 and TRBJ1-1, with D possibly being TRBD1 (5 bases). Germline V gene data show CDR1 as MNHNS and CDR2 as SASEGT. Trimming took 2 bases from V and 6 from J, leaving 10 bases between them. The CDR3 spans 13 residues.

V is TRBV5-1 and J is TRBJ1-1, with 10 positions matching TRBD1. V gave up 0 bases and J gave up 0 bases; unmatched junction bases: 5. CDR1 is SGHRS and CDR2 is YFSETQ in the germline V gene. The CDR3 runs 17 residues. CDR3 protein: CASSLGTGGSMNTEAFF. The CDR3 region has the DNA TGCGCCAGCAGCTTGGGGACAGGGGGATCCATGAACACTGAAGCTTTCTTT.

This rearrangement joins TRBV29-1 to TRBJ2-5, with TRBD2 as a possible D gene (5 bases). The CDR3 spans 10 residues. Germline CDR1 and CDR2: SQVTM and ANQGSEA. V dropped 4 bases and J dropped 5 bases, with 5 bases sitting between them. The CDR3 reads CSVAGETQYF. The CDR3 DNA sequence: TGCAGCGTTGCGGGGGAGACCCAGTACTTC.

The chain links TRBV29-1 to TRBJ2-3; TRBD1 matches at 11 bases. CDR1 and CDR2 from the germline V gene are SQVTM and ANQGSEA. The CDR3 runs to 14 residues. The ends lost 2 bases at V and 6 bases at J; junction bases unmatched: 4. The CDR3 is CSVEIGQGADTQYF. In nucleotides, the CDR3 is TGCAGCGTTGAAATCGGACAGGGGGCGGATACGCAGTATTTT.

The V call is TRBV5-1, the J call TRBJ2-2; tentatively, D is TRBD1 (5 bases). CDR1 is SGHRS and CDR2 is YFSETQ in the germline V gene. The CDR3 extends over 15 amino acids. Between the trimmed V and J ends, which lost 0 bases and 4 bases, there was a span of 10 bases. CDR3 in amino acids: CASSLGSGSTGELFF. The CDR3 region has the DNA TGCGCCAGCAGCTTGGGGTCAGGGTCCACCGGGGAGCTGTTTTTT. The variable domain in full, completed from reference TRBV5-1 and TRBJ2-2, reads KAGVTQTPRYLIKTRGQQVTLSCSPISGHRSVSWYQQTPGQGLQFLFEYFSETQRNKGNFPGRFSGRQFSNSRSEMNVSTLELGDSALYLCASSLGSGSTGELFFGEGSRLTVL.

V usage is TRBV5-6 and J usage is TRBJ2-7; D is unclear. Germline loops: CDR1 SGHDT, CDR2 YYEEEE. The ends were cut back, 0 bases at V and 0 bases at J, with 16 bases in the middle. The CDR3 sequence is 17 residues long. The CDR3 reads CASSLEHGLFTSYEQYF. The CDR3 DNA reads TGTGCCAGCAGCTTGGAGCATGGGCTTTTTACCTCCTACGAGCAGTACTTC.

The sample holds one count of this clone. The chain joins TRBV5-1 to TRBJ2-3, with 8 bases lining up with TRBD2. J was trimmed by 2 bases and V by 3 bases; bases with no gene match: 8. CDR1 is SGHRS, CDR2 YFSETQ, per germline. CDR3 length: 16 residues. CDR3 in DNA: TGCGCCAGCAGCTCTTTCCGGGGGGGTGACACAGATACGCAGTATTTT. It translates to CASSSFRGGDTDTQYF.

The chain's CDR3 is CASSGQSGYTF. CDR3 sequence (DNA): TGTGCCAGCAGTGGACAGTCTGGCTACACCTTC. The gene calls are TRBV7-8 and TRBJ1-2; D perhaps matches TRBD1 (6 bases). Trimming shortened V by 6 bases and J by 7 bases, and 9 bases separated the two germline ends. Germline assignment: CDR1 SGHVS and CDR2 FQNEAQ. This CDR3 region has 11 residues. Drawing the rest from reference TRBV7-8 and TRBJ1-2, the complete variable domain is GAGVSQSPRYKVAKRGQDVALRCDPISGHVSLFWYQQALGQGPEFLTYFQNEAQLDKSGLPSDRFFAERPEGSVSTLKIQRTQQEDSAVYLCASSGQSGYTFGSGTRLTVV.